This record looks at one TCR beta chain sequence and its context. Its matching antigen is unknown. A read error may be the cause here, since a much bigger clone is one base away. This sample is part of a study of molecular identifiers for immune sequencing clone quantification. Study background: Four of five RNA aliquots from approximately 20,000 or 98,000 naive CD8 T cells were sequenced. Study results and caveats: Detectable among over 900,000 naive cells, according to reports, was Jurkat TCR RNA spiked in from one cell.

Germline V lookup: CDR1 MNHEY, CDR2 SMNVEV (reference sequence). This CDR3 is 16 amino acids long. Preparation methods for the bulk TCR libraries were those previously described, with listed TCR primers. TCRdb re-derived calls from the PCR reads in MiXCR, one entry per CDR3 protein. The sample consists of tens of thousands of distinct CDR3 sequences, approximately 25% of them appearing once. Isolation of naive CD8 T cells was achieved by sorting on a CD8+CD4-CCR7+CD45RA+ phenotype. The source is a human donor in good health. Some libraries in this study had Jurkat cell RNA spiked in. The sequenced sample was naive CD8+ T cells from blood, with Jurkat cell RNA spiked in. As for subset: FACS-sorted CD8+CD4-CCR7+CD45RA+ naive T cells. V gene TRBV27 combines with J gene TRBJ1-5, with 9 bases fitting TRBD1. CDR3 DNA: TGTGCCGGCAGTATTACAGGGGGCAATAGCAATCAGCCCCAGCATTTT. Translating gives CAGSITGGNSNQPQHF.